This TCR beta chain is drawn from a study of blood T cell repertoires in COVID-19. Overall study context: Sites in the United States, Italy and Spain provided acute and convalescent COVID-19 samples.

The method was immunoSEQ multiplex PCR; TCRdb's version includes in-frame clones alone and lacks a portion of them. Altogether 100,000 to 120,000 clones are present, about 85% being singletons, with the ten largest covering around 4.5%. Germline CDR1 SQVTM, CDR2 ANQGSEA. The CDR3 runs 15 residues. The germline V and J ends were trimmed by 4 bases and 1 base, with 16 bases remaining between them. The rearrangement joins TRBV29-1 to TRBJ1-1; D is unresolved. Sequencing used peripheral blood. The sequence was obtained from a middle-aged man with acute or convalescent COVID-19. The CDR3 loop is CSVATRQVGNTEAFF. Here the CDR3 DNA reads TGCAGCGTTGCCACCCGGCAGGTGGGGAACACTGAAGCTTTCTTT.